Each of the 24 T cell receptor beta chains below was sequenced from the same sample in a study of control samples from healthy donors and cancer patients. TCRdb's table, derived via immunoSEQ multiplex PCR, lists solely in-frame clones and lacks some. Among tens of thousands of clones listed, less than 95% were seen once. The sample was blood. These receptors originate from a man younger than 40 in good health.

The rearrangement links TRBV6-6 to TRBJ2-3; perhaps D is TRBD1 or TRBD2 (5 bases each). The V and J ends lost 7 bases and 2 bases respectively, with 13 bases between them. The CDR3 has 14 residues. Germline-derived CDR1 and CDR2 are MNHNY and SVGAGI (reference sequence). CDR3 DNA sequence: TGTGCCAGCATCACCGGGACGGTCACAGATACGCAGTATTTT. Protein product: CASITGTVTDTQYF.

V gene TRBV27 combines with J gene TRBJ2-6; D might be TRBD1 (5 bases). Germline V gene data show CDR1 as MNHEY and CDR2 as SMNVEV (reference sequence). CDR3 length equals 17 residues. Trimming stripped 8 bases from V and 2 bases from J, with 19 bases between. DNA of the CDR3: TGTGCCAGCCAACCAAGATCAGGGTTCCCTGGGGCCAACGTCCTGACTTTC. Translation: CASQPRSGFPGANVLTF.

The rearrangement uses TRBV11-2 and TRBJ2-1; 10 positions agree with TRBD2. The CDR3 loop spans 14 amino acids. Per the germline V gene, CDR1 is SGHAT and CDR2 is FQNNGV. The J segment lost 8 bases and the V segment lost 5 bases, leaving 6 bases of the junction unmatched. The CDR3 reads CASSPGLASHEQFF. The CDR3 region has the DNA TGTGCCAGCAGCCCGGGACTAGCGTCGCATGAGCAGTTCTTC.

This clone was detected only once. V usage is TRBV7-9 and J usage is TRBJ1-4, with 7 bases aligning to TRBD1. Germline CDR1 reads SEHNR; CDR2 reads FQNEAQ (reference sequence). J lost 5 bases, V lost 4 bases, and 10 bases had no gene match. CDR3 length equals 16 residues. The CDR3 is CASSSTYRGGNEKLFF. The CDR3 nucleotides read TGTGCCAGCAGCTCAACCTACAGGGGCGGGAATGAAAAACTGTTTTTT.

This sequence joins TRBV24-1 and TRBJ1-5; D unclear. V was clipped by 3 bases and J by 4 bases, with 12 bases between them. Germline lookup yields CDR1 KGHDR and CDR2 SFDVKD. The CDR3 contains 15 residues. For the CDR3, the DNA is TGTGCCACCAGTGATCGGGGAGAGACAAATCAGCCCCAGCATTTT. As protein: CATSDRGETNQPQHF.

V and J are TRBV19 and TRBJ1-3; tentative D call: TRBD1 (5 bases). The CDR3 contains 17 residues. The V gene lost 2 bases and the J gene lost 0 bases, with 14 bases spanning the gap. Looked up from germline, CDR1 is LNHDA and CDR2 is SQIVND (reference sequence). CDR3 residues: CASSINGAIYSGNTIYF. The CDR3, as DNA: TGTGCCAGTAGTATAAACGGGGCCATCTACTCTGGAAACACCATATATTTT.

The chain uses TRBV6-6 and TRBJ1-5, with D maybe TRBD1 (6 bases). Germline V gene data show CDR1 as MNHNY and CDR2 as SVGAGI (reference sequence). V was shortened by 5 bases and J by 2 bases, with 16 bases between the two germline ends. The CDR3 has 16 residues. CDR3 sequence (DNA): TGTGCCAGCAGTCCCCCTACAGGGAAAGGCAATCAGCCCCAGCATTTT. This gives the protein CASSPPTGKGNQPQHF.

The chain joins TRBV12-2 to TRBJ2-3; TRBD1 is the table's D call, not checked against the DNA. TRBV12-2 is a known pseudogene. CDR3 length: 15 residues. The CDR3 DNA follows: TGTGCAAGTCGCTTACGGGACAGCCTCACAGATACGCAGTATTTT. It codes for CASRLRDSLTDTQYF.

This chain joins TRBV28 and TRBJ2-2; D gene uncertain. This CDR3 region has 13 residues. V was trimmed by 7 bases and J by 4 bases, leaving 10 bases between them. Germline CDR1 and CDR2: MDHEN and SYDVKM. The CDR3 DNA follows: TGTGCCAGCATTTCACAGACCACCGGGGAGCTGTTTTTT. This encodes CASISQTTGELFF.

The rearrangement uses TRBV9 and TRBJ1-2, with D possibly being TRBD1 (5 bases). Trimming took off 0 bases at V and 3 bases at J, with 12 bases between the two ends. CDR3 length: 15 amino acids. Germline loops: CDR1 SGDLS, CDR2 YYNGEE. Written as DNA, the CDR3 is TGTGCCAGCAGCGTAGATCAGGGAGCGTACTATGGCTACACCTTC. Its protein product is CASSVDQGAYYGYTF.

The chain combines TRBV19 with TRBJ2-1; D is undetermined. V lost 5 bases to trimming and J lost 6 bases, with 11 bases between them. Germline assignment: CDR1 LNHDA and CDR2 SQIVND (reference sequence). The CDR3 has 13 amino acids. The CDR3 spells CASSPQTGNEQFF. CDR3 in DNA: TGTGCCAGTAGTCCCCAGACTGGCAATGAGCAGTTCTTC.

This clone showed up just once. The chain joins TRBV30 to TRBJ2-1, with TRBD1 identical over 9 bases. Germline loops: CDR1 GTSNPN, CDR2 SVGIG (reference sequence). Trimming cost V 8 bases and J 10 bases; bases outside gene matches: 9. The CDR3 is 12 amino acids. CDR3 amino acids: CAGGTGSGEQFF. In DNA, the CDR3 is TGTGCCGGAGGGACAGGGAGCGGGGAGCAGTTCTTC.

The CDR3 is CATQGEDYGYTF. In DNA, the CDR3 is TGTGCCACTCAGGGGGAGGACTATGGCTACACCTTC. The rearrangement joins TRBV10-3 to TRBJ1-2, with 7 bases aligning to TRBD1. The V gene's germline CDR1 is ENHRY and CDR2 SYGVKD. Trimming cost V 10 bases and J 3 bases; bases outside gene matches: 5. The length of the CDR3 is 12 residues.

This chain uses TRBV3-1 (or the pseudogene TRBV3-2) with TRBJ1-1; 8 bases line up with TRBD1. CDR1 LGHDT and CDR2 YNNKEL come from the germline V gene (reference sequence). Trimming cost V 5 bases and J 7 bases; bases outside gene matches: 12. There are 15 residues in the CDR3. The CDR3 DNA sequence: TGTGCCAGCAGCTCGGACAGGGACCGATGGAGTGAAGCTTTCTTT. Residues: CASSSDRDRWSEAFF.

This clone was picked up one time. V and J are TRBV7-9 and TRBJ2-3; 10 nucleotides line up with TRBD1. V lost 5 bases to trimming and J lost 4 bases; unmatched junction nucleotides: 9. The CDR3 has 16 amino acids. CDR1 and CDR2 from the germline V gene are SEHNR and FQNEAQ (reference sequence). The CDR3 loop reads CASSPPGTGVADTQYF. CDR3 bases: TGTGCCAGCAGCCCCCCCGGGACAGGGGTAGCAGATACGCAGTATTTT.

CDR3 residues: CATSGQGLVQQYF. For the CDR3, the DNA is TGTGCCACCAGTGGGCAGGGGCTGGTGCAGCAGTACTTC. The rearrangement joins TRBV24-1 to TRBJ2-7; D may be TRBD1 (6 bases). The CDR3 consists of 13 residues. Trimming removed 5 bases from V and 8 bases from J, with 15 bases in between. Germline loops: CDR1 KGHDR, CDR2 SFDVKD.

This sequence joins TRBV19 and TRBJ1-2; D perhaps matches TRBD1 (5 bases). CDR1 is LNHDA, CDR2 SQIVND, per germline (reference sequence). CDR3 size: 15 residues. V was shortened by 7 bases and J by 5 bases, with 20 bases between the two germline ends. The chain's CDR3 is CASKDYGAGNYGYTF. In nucleotides, the CDR3 is TGTGCCAGTAAGGATTACGGGGCAGGGAATTATGGCTACACCTTC.

The chain employs TRBV6-6 and TRBJ1-2; D unclear. V gave up 5 bases and J gave up 5 bases, with 6 bases separating them. CDR3 length: 11 amino acids. From germline, CDR1 is MNHNY and CDR2 SVGAGI (reference sequence). CDR3 protein: CASSPSYGYTF. CDR3 nucleotide sequence: TGTGCCAGCAGTCCGTCTTATGGCTACACCTTC.

This chain links TRBV18 with TRBJ1-6; D remains ambiguous. V was cut by 5 bases and J by 9 bases, with 17 bases left in between. The V gene's germline CDR1 is KGHSH and CDR2 LQKENI. The CDR3 contains 15 residues. Here the CDR3 reads CASSLSPIGGSPLHF. The CDR3 DNA sequence: TGTGCCAGCTCATTGTCACCTATCGGCGGTTCACCCCTCCACTTT.

CDR3 in DNA: TGTGCCAGCAGCGTAGAGGGTGGATCCTACGAGCAGTACTTC. Encoded protein: CASSVEGGSYEQYF. The chain carries TRBV9 and TRBJ2-7; D is unresolved. Germline V gene sequence: CDR1 SGDLS, CDR2 YYNGEE. The CDR3 is 14 residues long. The V and J ends lost 0 bases and 1 base respectively, with 8 bases between them.

This clone came up once. V usage is TRBV30 and J usage is TRBJ1-5, with D maybe TRBD1 (5 bases). The CDR3 is made up of 15 amino acids. From germline, CDR1 is GTSNPN and CDR2 SVGIG (reference sequence). V dropped 2 bases and J dropped 4 bases, with 15 bases sitting between them. DNA of the CDR3: TGTGCCTGGAGTCCGGGACGGGTGAGAAATCAGCCCCAGCATTTT. As protein: CAWSPGRVRNQPQHF.

The rearrangement joins TRBV3-1 (or the pseudogene TRBV3-2) to TRBJ2-1; D may match TRBD1 or TRBD2 (5 bases each). The V gene's germline CDR1 is LGHDT and CDR2 YNNKEL (reference sequence). V lost 1 base and J lost 13, with 23 bases in between. The length of the CDR3 is 16 residues. The CDR3 sequence is CASSQVGMGRDHPQFF. The CDR3 bases are TGTGCCAGCAGCCAAGTAGGAATGGGACGGGACCACCCCCAGTTCTTC.

V and J are TRBV4-1 and TRBJ1-1; no reliable D call. This CDR3 comprises 14 residues. The germline V gene has CDR1 MGHRA and CDR2 YSYEKL. The V end was cut by 0 bases, the J end by 1 base, with 6 bases between. CDR3 coding DNA: TGCGCCAGCAGCCAAGATGCCCCGAACACTGAAGCTTTCTTT. As protein: CASSQDAPNTEAFF.

The chain links TRBV4-1 to TRBJ2-7; unclear D gene. This CDR3 has 14 amino acids. Trimming shortened V by 2 bases and J by 2 bases, and 10 bases separated the two germline ends. Germline CDR1 MGHRA, CDR2 YSYEKL. CDR3 in amino acids: CASSQFAPAYEQYF. CDR3 sequence (DNA): TGCGCCAGCAGCCAATTCGCTCCTGCCTACGAGCAGTACTTC.